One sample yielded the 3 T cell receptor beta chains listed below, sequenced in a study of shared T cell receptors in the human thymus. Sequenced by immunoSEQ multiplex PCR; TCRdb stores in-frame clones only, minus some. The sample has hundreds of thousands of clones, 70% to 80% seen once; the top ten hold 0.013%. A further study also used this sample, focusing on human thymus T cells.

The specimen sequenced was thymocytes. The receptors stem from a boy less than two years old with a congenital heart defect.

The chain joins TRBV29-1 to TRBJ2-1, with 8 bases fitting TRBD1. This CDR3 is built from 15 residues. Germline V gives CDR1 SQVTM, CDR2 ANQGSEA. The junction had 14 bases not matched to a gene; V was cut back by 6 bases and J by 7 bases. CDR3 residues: CSVRSTQGAWNEQFF. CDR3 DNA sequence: TGCAGCGTACGAAGCACCCAGGGGGCGTGGAATGAGCAGTTCTTC.

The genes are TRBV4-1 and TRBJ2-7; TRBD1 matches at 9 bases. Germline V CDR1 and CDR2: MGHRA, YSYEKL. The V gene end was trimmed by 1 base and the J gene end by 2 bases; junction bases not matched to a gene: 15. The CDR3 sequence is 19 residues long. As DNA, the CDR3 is TGCGCCAGCAGCCAAGGCCTGATTATGGGACAGGGATCCCCCTACGAGCAGTACTTC. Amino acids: CASSQGLIMGQGSPYEQYF.

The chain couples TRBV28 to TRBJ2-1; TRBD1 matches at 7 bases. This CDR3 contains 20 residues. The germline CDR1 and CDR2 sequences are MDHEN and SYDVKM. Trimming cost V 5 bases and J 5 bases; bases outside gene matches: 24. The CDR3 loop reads CASSRLYEGALLVRHNEQFF. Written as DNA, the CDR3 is TGTGCCAGCAGTAGACTATACGAGGGGGCGCTTTTGGTACGGCACAATGAGCAGTTCTTC.